A single sample gave rise to the 12 T cell receptor beta chains below, sequenced in a study of blood T cell repertoires in COVID-19. The repertoire was sequenced with immunoSEQ multiplex PCR; TCRdb's copy has only in-frame clones and lacks some. The sample carries about 150,000 clones, around 84% recorded once. Specimen: PBMCs or T cells enriched from blood (not recorded which). These receptors all stem from a man over 45 who had recovered from COVID-19.

The chain employs TRBV4-3 and TRBJ1-5, with D possibly matching TRBD1 (6 bases). Trimming removed 0 bases from V and 6 bases from J, with 15 bases in between. The germline V gene has CDR1 LGHNA and CDR2 YSLEER. The CDR3 has 16 amino acids. The CDR3 region is CASSQDRTVFSQPQHF. Here the CDR3 DNA reads TGCGCCAGCAGCCAAGATAGGACAGTCTTCAGTCAGCCCCAGCATTTT.

This clone was observed a few times. This sequence joins TRBV7-9 and TRBJ2-7, with D possibly matching TRBD2 (6 bases). V dropped 1 base and J dropped 6 bases, with 16 bases sitting between them. The CDR3 runs 15 residues. Per the germline V gene, CDR1 is SEHNR and CDR2 is FQNEAQ (reference sequence). This CDR3 reads CASSLDAGGVGEQYF. The CDR3 DNA reads TGTGCCAGCAGCTTAGATGCCGGCGGGGTGGGCGAGCAGTACTTC.

This chain links TRBV15 with TRBJ1-6, with TRBD1 matching 7 bases. The germline CDR1 and CDR2 sequences are LNHNV and YYDKDF (reference sequence). This CDR3 comprises 16 residues. V shed 2 bases, J shed 7 bases, and the junction held 8 bases outside the gene matches. CDR3 amino acids: CATSRHPDRRNSPLHF. CDR3 in DNA: TGTGCCACCAGCAGACACCCGGACAGGCGAAATTCACCCCTCCACTTT. Combining the CDR3 with reference TRBV15 and TRBJ1-6 gives the whole variable domain DAMVIQNPRYQVTQFGKPVTLSCSQTLNHNVMYWYQQKSSQAPKLLFHYYDKDFNNEADTPDNFQSRRPNTSFCFLDIRSPGLGDTAMYLCATSRHPDRRNSPLHFGNGTRLTVT.

The chain uses TRBV29-1 and TRBJ1-1; 7 bases match TRBD1. V shed 6 bases and J 8 bases; nucleotides not matched to a gene: 6. The CDR3 length is 11 residues. Germline CDR1 SQVTM, CDR2 ANQGSEA. Written as DNA, the CDR3 is TGCAGCGTCCAAGGAGGGGGCGAAGCTTTCTTT. Residues: CSVQGGGEAFF.

The V and J genes are TRBV19 and TRBJ1-2; 11 bases align to TRBD1. The CDR3 covers 15 residues. J gave up 8 bases and V 1 base, and 6 bases lay outside the gene matches. CDR1 LNHDA and CDR2 SQIVND come from the germline V gene (reference sequence). In DNA form, the CDR3 reads TGTGCCAGTAGTATAGGAGGACAGGGGGCTAGAGGCTACACCTTC. It specifies CASSIGGQGARGYTF.

The chain carries TRBV7-3 and TRBJ2-3, with 8 nucleotides matching TRBD2. With V trimmed by 5 bases and J by 4 bases, 8 bases remained unmatched. Germline CDR1 reads SGHTA; CDR2 reads FQGTGA. The CDR3 sequence is 15 residues long. The CDR3 region is CASSHSGGPADTQYF. In DNA, the CDR3 is TGTGCCAGCAGCCATTCGGGGGGGCCCGCAGATACGCAGTATTTT. The full variable domain, rest sourced from reference TRBV7-3 and TRBJ2-3, is GAGVSQTPSNKVTEKGKYVELRCDPISGHTALYWYRQSLGQGPEFLIYFQGTGAADDSGLPNDRFFAVRPEGSVSTLKIQRTERGDSAVYLCASSHSGGPADTQYFGPGTRLTVL.

The chain employs TRBV10-2 and TRBJ1-2, with 7 positions matching TRBD1. Germline lookup yields CDR1 WSHSY and CDR2 SAAADI. With 0 bases clipped from V and 4 bases from J, the junction kept 8 bases outside the gene matches. There are 16 residues in the CDR3. CDR3 coding DNA: TGCGCCAGCAGTGAGTCTCGGGGCAGGGGGACCTATGGCTACACCTTC. Protein: CASSESRGRGTYGYTF.

The genes are TRBV12-5 and TRBJ1-1, with D possibly matching TRBD1 (5 bases). The CDR3 spans 14 residues. From germline, CDR1 is LGHNT and CDR2 FRNRAP. Deletions cut 1 base from V and 1 base from J, with 7 bases between. The CDR3 region has the DNA TGTGCTAGTGGTTTGGAAACAGGGAACACTGAAGCTTTCTTT. As protein: CASGLETGNTEAFF.

The rearrangement joins TRBV5-8 to TRBJ2-3; D might be TRBD2 (5 bases). CDR1 and CDR2 (germline): SGHTS, YDEGEE. This CDR3 is built from 12 residues. Trimming shortened V by 0 bases and J by 8 bases, and 7 bases separated the two germline ends. CDR3 protein: CASSLVGSTQYF. CDR3 sequence (DNA): TGTGCCAGCAGCTTGGTTGGGAGTACGCAGTATTTT. Complete variable domain (other parts from reference TRBV5-8 and TRBJ2-3): EAGVTQSPTHLIKTRGQQATLRCSPISGHTSVYWYQQALGLGLQFLLWYDEGEERNRGNFPPRFSGRQFPNYSSELNVNALELEDSALYLCASSLVGSTQYFGPGTRLTVL.

CDR3 sequence: CASTPGAGNTEAFF. The CDR3 DNA sequence: TGTGCCAGTACCCCTGGGGCAGGGAACACTGAAGCTTTCTTT. The chain is built from TRBV19 and TRBJ1-1; the D gene is possibly TRBD1 (5 bases). V was trimmed by 7 bases and J by 1 base, leaving 13 bases between them. The CDR3 is 14 residues long. The germline CDR1 and CDR2 sequences are LNHDA and SQIVND (reference sequence). Full variable domain (outside the CDR3, taken from reference TRBV19 and TRBJ1-1): DGGITQSPKYLFRKEGQNVTLSCEQNLNHDAMYWYRQDPGQGLRLIYYSQIVNDFQKGDIAEGYSVSREKKESFPLTVTSAQKNPTAFYLCASTPGAGNTEAFFGQGTRLTVV.

The V and J genes are TRBV18 and TRBJ1-5; maybe TRBD1 (6 bases). Germline CDR1 is KGHSH and CDR2 is LQKENI. The CDR3 length is 14 residues. The V and J ends lost 5 bases and 5 bases respectively, with 13 bases between them. This chain's CDR3 is CASSGDIGDQPQHF. In DNA form, the CDR3 reads TGTGCCAGCTCAGGGGACATCGGCGATCAGCCCCAGCATTTT.

The chain couples TRBV7-2 to TRBJ2-7; TRBD2 matches at 11 bases. The CDR3 has 16 residues. The junction had 8 bases not matched to a gene; V was cut back by 5 bases and J by 2 bases. Germline CDR1 reads SGHTA; CDR2 reads FQGNSA. The CDR3 loop reads CASSTPSGGSPYEQYF. In DNA form, the CDR3 reads TGTGCCAGCAGCACCCCTAGCGGGGGGTCGCCCTACGAGCAGTACTTC.